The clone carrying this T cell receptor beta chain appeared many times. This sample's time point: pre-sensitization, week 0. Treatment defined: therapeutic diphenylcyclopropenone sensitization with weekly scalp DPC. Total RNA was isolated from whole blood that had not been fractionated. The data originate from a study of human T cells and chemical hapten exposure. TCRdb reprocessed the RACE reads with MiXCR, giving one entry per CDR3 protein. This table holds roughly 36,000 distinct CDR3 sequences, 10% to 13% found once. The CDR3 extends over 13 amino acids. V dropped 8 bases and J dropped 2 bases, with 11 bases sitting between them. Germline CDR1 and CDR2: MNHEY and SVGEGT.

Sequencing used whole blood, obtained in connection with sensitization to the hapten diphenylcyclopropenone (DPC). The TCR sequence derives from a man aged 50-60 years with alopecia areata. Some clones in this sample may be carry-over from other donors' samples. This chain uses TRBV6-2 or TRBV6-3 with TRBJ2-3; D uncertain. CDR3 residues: CASFEVNTDTQYF. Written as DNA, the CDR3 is TGTGCCAGCTTTGAAGTCAACACAGATACGCAGTATTTT.